Listed here are 7 T cell receptor beta chains from one sample, sequenced in a study of monozygotic twins with inflammatory bowel disease. No DNA is given; TCRdb re-called the 5' RACE reads and lists each CDR3 protein once. The sample has under 150,000 distinct CDR3 sequences. Sequencing was performed on blood. The receptors come from a human donor with ulcerative colitis or Crohn's disease, or a healthy co-twin of an affected twin (not recorded which).

The rearrangement links TRBV28 to TRBJ2-3; no DNA is available, so the TRBD1 call from TCRdb remains unchecked. Germline V gene data show CDR1 as MDHEN and CDR2 as SYDVKM. CDR3 length: 15 residues. CDR3: CASSPIGGYTDTQYF. Variable domain in full (rest from reference TRBV28 and TRBJ2-3): DVKVTQSSRYLVKRTGEKVFLECVQDMDHENMFWYRQDPGLGLRLIYFSYDVKMKEKGDIPEGYSVSREKKERFSLILESASTNQTSMYLCASSPIGGYTDTQYFGPGTRLTVL.

The chain recombines TRBV7-9 with TRBJ2-3; the D call from TCRdb, TRBD1, cannot be confirmed without DNA. Per the germline V gene, CDR1 is SEHNR and CDR2 is FQNEAQ (reference sequence). The CDR3 spans 12 residues. CDR3 sequence reads: CASSSPAGPKYF.

This chain links TRBV7-2 with TRBJ2-3. The CDR3 is 14 residues long. Germline CDR1 is SGHTA and CDR2 is FQGNSA. The CDR3 protein is CASSLGLNTDTQYF. Supplemented by reference TRBV7-2 and TRBJ2-3, the full variable domain reads GAGVSQSPSNKVTEKGKDVELRCDPISGHTALYWYRQSLGQGLEFLIYFQGNSAPDKSGLPSDRFSAERTGGSVSTLTIQRTQQEDSAVYLCASSLGLNTDTQYFGPGTRLTVL.

This chain uses TRBV20-1 with TRBJ2-3; the TCRdb D gene call, TRBD2, has no DNA to confirm it. CDR1 DFQATT and CDR2 SNEGSKA come from the germline V gene (reference sequence). This CDR3 spans 14 amino acids. The CDR3: CSYPSGGASDTQYF.

The rearrangement uses TRBV7-2 and TRBJ2-7; TCRdb returns TRBD2, unconfirmable since there is no DNA. Germline CDR1 reads SGHTA; CDR2 reads FQGNSA. The CDR3 loop spans 16 amino acids. CDR3 residues: CASTSFAGLVDSEQYF.

This chain links TRBV4-1 with TRBJ2-3; the D gene TCRdb calls, TRBD1, cannot be checked with no DNA. Germline V gene lookup returns CDR1 MGHRA and CDR2 YSYEKL. This CDR3 comprises 15 residues. This CDR3 is CASSSRTPGADTQYF.

The chain combines TRBV5-1 with TRBJ2-3; as DNA is missing, the TRBD2 call by TCRdb cannot be tested. CDR1 and CDR2 from the germline V gene are SGHRS and YFSETQ. The CDR3 sequence is 14 residues long. CDR3 protein: CASGPDSLADTQYF.